This entry lists 18 T cell receptor beta chains sequenced from one sample in a study of vaccination effects on CD4 cells after COVID-19. Their recognized antigens are unknown. Data came from immunoSEQ multiplex PCR; TCRdb stores just in-frame clones and leaves some out. Seen here are around 24,000 clones, around 77% observed once, and the top ten hold around 16%. After expansion with viral peptide pools in the ViraFEST assay, antigen-specific CD4+ T cells were sequenced. At the end of about 9 days of culture, CD4+ T cells were isolated. It was between March and December 2020 that the person had a SARS-CoV-2 infection confirmed by PCR. The specimen was CD4+ T cells from PBMCs cultured with SARS-CoV-2 spike peptides, collected before COVID-19 vaccination. Every receptor here comes from a human donor who had a prior SARS-CoV-2 infection.

The rearrangement joins TRBV7-3 to TRBJ2-3, with 10 nucleotides matching TRBD2. Germline CDR1 and CDR2: SGHTA and FQGTGA. Germline trimming cut 5 bases from V and 3 bases from J; bases unmatched to any gene: 11. This CDR3 region has 17 residues. In DNA form, the CDR3 reads TGTGCCAGCAGCCCAGCGGGGGGGCCGAGGTCGACAGATACGCAGTATTTT. This encodes CASSPAGGPRSTDTQYF.

This sequence joins TRBV5-4 and TRBJ2-4, with D possibly being TRBD1 (5 bases). V was clipped by 0 bases and J by 8 bases, with 15 bases between them. The CDR3 sequence is 15 residues long. The germline V gene encodes CDR1 SGHNT and CDR2 YYREEE (reference sequence). The DNA of the CDR3 is TGTGCCAGCAGCTTGGTTCCGAGCAGGGTAGACATTCAGTACTTC. Translated: CASSLVPSRVDIQYF.

This clone was counted between two and nine times. This chain links TRBV18 with TRBJ1-1; 7 bases match TRBD1. CDR3 length equals 14 residues. V lost 2 bases, J lost 4 bases, and 4 bases stayed unmatched. The germline V gene has CDR1 KGHSH and CDR2 LQKENI. The chain's CDR3 is CASSPMAGGTEAFF. The CDR3, as DNA: TGTGCCAGCTCACCAATGGCAGGGGGCACTGAAGCTTTCTTT.

The rearrangement links TRBV30 to TRBJ1-4, with D possibly matching TRBD1 (6 bases). Deletions cut 1 base from V and 5 bases from J, with 11 bases between. The CDR3 has 14 residues. Germline V gene sequence: CDR1 GTSNPN, CDR2 SVGIG (reference sequence). The CDR3 DNA reads TGTGCCTGGAGTGACGGGACATCAAATGAAAAACTGTTTTTT. Its translation is CAWSDGTSNEKLFF.

J is TRBJ2-3 and V is TRBV7-8; D gene unclear. CDR1 is SGHVS, CDR2 FQNEAQ, per germline. V was pared by 5 bases and J by 10 bases, with 10 bases between. The CDR3 consists of 11 residues. CDR3 nucleotide sequence: TGTGCCAGCAGCCTCACCGGGCCGCAGTATTTT. Its protein is CASSLTGPQYF. The full variable domain, its missing parts supplied by reference TRBV7-8 and TRBJ2-3, is GAGVSQSPRYKVAKRGQDVALRCDPISGHVSLFWYQQALGQGPEFLTYFQNEAQLDKSGLPSDRFFAERPEGSVSTLKIQRTQQEDSAVYLCASSLTGPQYFGPGTRLTVL.

The rearrangement links TRBV5-6 to TRBJ2-1; 7 nucleotides agree with TRBD2. CDR3 length: 15 residues. V was clipped by 1 base and J by 5 bases; unmatched bases: 6. CDR1 is SGHDT and CDR2 is YYEEEE in the germline V gene. CDR3 residues: CASSLTQAGHNEQFF. The CDR3 region has the DNA TGTGCCAGCAGCTTGACTCAAGCGGGGCACAATGAGCAGTTCTTC.

This chain links TRBV30 with TRBJ2-1, with D unclear. V lost 3 bases and J lost 7, with 16 bases in between. From germline, CDR1 is GTSNPN and CDR2 SVGIG (reference sequence). This CDR3 has 14 amino acids. The CDR3 loop reads CAWRTQIYTNEQFF. The CDR3 DNA reads as TGTGCCTGGAGGACGCAAATATATACAAATGAGCAGTTCTTC.

The genes are TRBV7-2 and TRBJ1-2, with TRBD1 matching over 10 bases. Germline CDR1 SGHTA, CDR2 FQGNSA. The CDR3 is 15 residues long. The V segment lost 5 bases and the J segment 7 bases; nucleotides outside the gene matches: 10. DNA of the CDR3: TGTGCCAGCAGCCTTTCGACAGGGGGCGCGGGTGGCTACACCTTC. Its protein product is CASSLSTGGAGGYTF.

This sequence joins TRBV4-3 and TRBJ2-2; D gene unclear. V shed 1 base and J shed 4 bases, with 7 bases lying between them. Germline-derived CDR1 and CDR2 are LGHNA and YSLEER. The CDR3 contains 14 residues. This CDR3 reads CASSQAAFTGELFF. DNA for the CDR3: TGCGCCAGCAGCCAAGCGGCCTTCACCGGGGAGCTGTTTTTT.

V gene TRBV7-2 combines with J gene TRBJ2-1; TRBD2 is a possible D gene (6 bases). Trimming cost V 3 bases and J 8 bases, with 14 bases left between them. CDR1 is SGHTA and CDR2 is FQGNSA in the germline V gene. This CDR3 region has 14 residues. In DNA form, the CDR3 reads TGTGCCAGCAGCTTTAACCGGGGGATCGATGAGCAGTTCTTC. Encoded protein: CASSFNRGIDEQFF.

The gene calls are TRBV18 and TRBJ2-1, with D perhaps being TRBD1 or TRBD2 (5 bases each). V shed 2 bases and J shed 9 bases, with 17 bases lying between them. The germline CDR1 and CDR2 sequences are KGHSH and LQKENI. This CDR3 has 15 amino acids. CDR3 DNA: TGTGCCAGCTCACCAACGATGGGGGAATTGGGTGAGCAGTTCTTC. It encodes CASSPTMGELGEQFF.

The rearrangement uses TRBV5-6 and TRBJ2-7; TRBD1 might be the D (5 bases). This CDR3 has 13 residues. Germline loops: CDR1 SGHDT, CDR2 YYEEEE. The V gene lost 4 bases and the J gene lost 2 bases, with 10 bases spanning the gap. CDR3 protein: CASSPRVTYEQYF. Here the CDR3 DNA reads TGTGCCAGCAGCCCCAGGGTAACCTACGAGCAGTACTTC.

The V gene is TRBV11-2, the J gene TRBJ1-1; D remains ambiguous. The germline CDR1 and CDR2 sequences are SGHAT and FQNNGV. The length of the CDR3 is 14 residues. Between the trimmed V and J ends, which lost 5 bases and 4 bases, there was a span of 14 bases. The CDR3 region is CASSRATMGTEAFF. CDR3 DNA sequence: TGTGCCAGCAGCCGAGCTACGATGGGCACTGAAGCTTTCTTT. Based on the CDR3 plus reference TRBV11-2 and TRBJ1-1, the full variable domain is EAGVAQSPRYKIIEKRQSVAFWCNPISGHATLYWYQQILGQGPKLLIQFQNNGVVDDSQLPKDRFSAERLKGVDSTLKIQPAKLEDSAVYLCASSRATMGTEAFFGQGTRLTVV.

The rearrangement joins TRBV7-2 to TRBJ2-1, with a tentative D call TRBD2 (6 bases). The CDR3 spans 15 residues. V dropped 5 bases and J dropped 7 bases, with 18 bases sitting between them. CDR1 and CDR2 from the germline V gene are SGHTA and FQGNSA. CDR3 region: CASSRGLGNQNEQFF. The CDR3 nucleotides are TGTGCCAGCAGCCGGGGACTTGGAAACCAAAATGAGCAGTTCTTC.

This clone was recorded a few times. The J gene is TRBJ1-1, the V gene TRBV12-5; TRBD1 is a possible D gene (6 bases). V was shortened by 6 bases and J by 4 bases, with 9 bases between the two germline ends. The germline gives CDR1 LGHNT, CDR2 FRNRAP. The CDR3 is 12 residues long. CDR3 sequence: CASGSQGTEAFF. CDR3 DNA sequence: TGTGCTAGTGGCTCACAGGGCACTGAAGCTTTCTTT.

The rearrangement joins TRBV5-1 to TRBJ2-3; D possibly uses TRBD1 or TRBD2 (5 bases each). The CDR3 totals 15 residues. The V end was cut by 0 bases, the J end by 1 base, with 9 bases between. Germline V lookup: CDR1 SGHRS, CDR2 YFSETQ. The CDR3 protein is CASSLDLGGTDTQYF. CDR3 bases: TGCGCCAGCAGCTTGGATTTGGGGGGCACAGATACGCAGTATTTT.

The chain links TRBV18 to TRBJ1-4; maybe TRBD1 (5 bases). Germline-derived CDR1 and CDR2 are KGHSH and LQKENI. The CDR3 sequence is 15 residues long. Trimming removed 1 base at V and 3 bases at J, with 9 bases between. The CDR3: CASSPLVTANEKLFF. The CDR3, as DNA: TGTGCCAGCTCACCACTAGTGACAGCTAATGAAAAACTGTTTTTT.

This clone has a handful of counts. V and J are TRBV18 and TRBJ1-1; 7 nucleotides line up with TRBD1. CDR1 and CDR2 from the germline V gene are KGHSH and LQKENI. This CDR3 spans 15 amino acids. The V gene end was trimmed by 3 bases and the J gene end by 4 bases; junction bases not matched to a gene: 8. The CDR3 sequence: CASSPTAGTATEAFF. The CDR3 bases are TGTGCCAGCTCACCCACAGCCGGGACAGCCACTGAAGCTTTCTTT.